The clone carrying this TCR beta chain appeared a few times. No antigen is known for it. This entry comes from a study of T cells after yellow fever vaccination. Overall study results and limits: It was a small share of clonotypes that appeared in both CD4 and CD8 compartments. High-abundance clonotypes from the bulk population could contaminate FACS-sorted repertoires.

One entry per CDR3 protein results from TCRdb running MiXCR on the 5' RACE reads. The sample lists over 300,000 distinct CDR3 sequences; around 7% were seen once. Looked up from germline, CDR1 is MNHEY and CDR2 is SVGAGI. This CDR3 is 13 amino acids long. V gave up 0 bases and J gave up 16 bases; unmatched junction bases: 7. The sample was PBMCs, taken more than 40 days after the first yellow fever vaccination. The clonotype comes from a man younger than 35 who received the YFV17D yellow fever vaccine. V usage is TRBV6-5 and J usage is TRBJ2-1, with 9 bases that match TRBD2. DNA for the CDR3: TGTGCCAGCAGTTACTCGCCGGGGCTAGCGGGATTCTTC. Encoded protein: CASSYSPGLAGFF.